The sequence of this TCR beta chain was determined in a study of beta chain features in type 1 diabetes (dated by TCRdb to between 2018 and 2020). A note on the overall study: No differences in mean age, gender distribution, total cell number or subset yield were found between patients and healthy donors. Across all samples, 107,917,701 sorted cells were examined, and cell number per subset correlated strongly with RNA yield. In the study, recently diagnosed type 1 diabetes patients and matched healthy donors were compared on the TCRB repertoires of their sorted circulating CD4+ T cell subsets. Regulatory and stem cell-like memory subsets were obtained from only 8 patients and about eight healthy donors, while naive and central memory subsets were obtained from all 30 or so donors. The paper's findings and limits, for the study overall: Because the HLA sub-analyses included only small numbers of individuals, any influence of HLA type on TCRB rearrangement was left unresolved. Naive, central memory and regulatory TCRB repertoires appeared to be more alike among patients than among healthy donors. PCR may preferentially amplify shorter templates, but because patient and control samples were amplified and corrected together, any resulting skew would affect both groups equally. Fewer insertions and more nucleotide deletions at VDJ recombination sites were observed in patients with type 1 diabetes, implying thymic rearrangement abnormalities. Because cDNA was sequenced instead of genomic DNA, activated cells with high expression could be over-represented, although the groups did not differ in activation or CD3 levels. Type 1 diabetes patients showed a moderate but significant shortening of TCRB CDR3 length in all four CD4+ subsets.

Spanning cysteine to phenylalanine, the CDR3 consists of 15 amino acids. Kept here is only the CDR3 DNA, which spans 45 bases and is read in frame from base 1. The junction shows trimming of 5 bases on V and 2 bases on J, and the gene matches do not reach 3 bases of it. Via the germline V gene (reference sequence), CDR1 is LNHDA and CDR2 SQIVND. In its sample, this clone was seen a few times. It lacks a known antigen. Base-call qualities are not available, and no considerably larger clone is one nucleotide away. A single peripheral blood draw of roughly 0.11 L on average was collected from each donor into heparinised tubes. Naive, central memory, regulatory and stem cell-like memory CD4+ T cells were sorted on a BD FACSAria II using a panel including CD45RO, CCR7, CD25, CD127, CD95 and CD27. A purity above 95% was achieved for all sorted populations. PBMCs were isolated right away by Lymphoprep density gradient centrifugation and were stained directly, without culture. Samples were stained and sorted in pairs, with one healthy donor and one patient per experiment, so that batch effects were minimized.

The entire isolated RNA was reverse transcribed using the High Capacity cDNA Reverse Transcription Kit, and thus expressed TCRB transcripts were sequenced. Naive, central memory and regulatory T cell samples underwent deep immunoSEQ sequencing, averaging about 3.5 million total reads per sample. Sorted cells were lysed in RLT buffer and RNA was extracted with DNase-treated RNeasy Micro or Mini kits, depending on cell number. Each cell subset was processed on its own to prevent cross-contamination, while patient and healthy donor samples were processed together. The immunoSEQ multiplex PCR was used to amplify TCRB sequences from cDNA, generating 87-bp fragments that spanned the CDR3 region. Amplicons were sequenced on the Illumina HiSeq platform. The paper's processing steps were these. PCR bias was corrected computationally using synthetic template baselines, and reads within Hamming distance 2 were collapsed, with unmergeable singletons discarded. Reads were aligned against IMGT so that V, D and J genes, CDR3 length and insertions or deletions at six rearrangement sites could be assigned. Clonotype counts were normalized to sorted cell number within each subset before computing true diversity and Gini coefficients with the tcR R package. Repertoire sharing was quantified using the overlap coefficient calculated on TCRB nucleotide sequences. As a proxy for the pre-selection repertoire, out-of-frame TCRB sequences from naive cells were analyzed. TCRdb obtained this table from immuneACCESS and retained in-frame rearrangements with V and J assigned. These tables miss some clones; where compared with another copy, unresolved V genes account for less than half of the shortfall, and the remainder is unexplained. That table supplies the V and J calls and clone size; D and trimming were determined from the DNA. This sample is represented by approximately 250,000 clones; 13% to 15% of them were singletons. More than 0.02% of the sample is in the top ten clones.

The specimen sequenced was naive CD4+ T cells from blood. This sample's cell subset or site label indicates: true naive CD4+ T cells. This clonotype originated in a woman in her thirties or forties in good health. The sequence links TRBV19 to TRBJ1-5, with 10 bases in between that match TRBD1. The sequenced DNA: TGTGCCAGTAGTCCCGGGACAGGGGGCAATCAGCCCCAGCATTTT. Translated, it gives CASSPGTGGNQPQHF.